This TCR beta chain was recovered during a study of CD8+CD57+ T cells in acquired aplastic anemia. Whole-study context: The average for DNA from sorted CD4+ and CD8+ cells was about 3.3 ug.

Study-level findings and limits: No significant patient-versus-control difference appeared in CD8+ Simpson's diversity.

Regarding this clonotype: What it binds is unknown.

Investigators profiled TCR beta VDJ and CDR3 from genomic DNA template. TCRdb called the reads again in MiXCR, with one record for every CDR3 protein. The sample comprises under 200,000 distinct CDR3 sequences, about 64% of which are singletons, and just over 45% rests with the top ten. CDR1 and CDR2 from the germline V gene are SGHTA and FQGNSA. V lost 5 bases to trimming and J lost 2 bases; unmatched junction nucleotides: 4. The CDR3 consists of 14 residues. Sequencing was carried out using sorted CD4+, CD8+, or CD8+CD57+ T cells (not recorded which) from PBMCs. This clonotype originated in a human donor with severe aplastic anemia or a healthy control (not recorded which). The chain recombines TRBV7-2 with TRBJ2-7; TRBD1 matches 9 bases. The CDR3 DNA is TGTGCCAGCAGCCTCCGACAGGGGGCCTACGAGCAGTACTTC. This encodes CASSLRQGAYEQYF.